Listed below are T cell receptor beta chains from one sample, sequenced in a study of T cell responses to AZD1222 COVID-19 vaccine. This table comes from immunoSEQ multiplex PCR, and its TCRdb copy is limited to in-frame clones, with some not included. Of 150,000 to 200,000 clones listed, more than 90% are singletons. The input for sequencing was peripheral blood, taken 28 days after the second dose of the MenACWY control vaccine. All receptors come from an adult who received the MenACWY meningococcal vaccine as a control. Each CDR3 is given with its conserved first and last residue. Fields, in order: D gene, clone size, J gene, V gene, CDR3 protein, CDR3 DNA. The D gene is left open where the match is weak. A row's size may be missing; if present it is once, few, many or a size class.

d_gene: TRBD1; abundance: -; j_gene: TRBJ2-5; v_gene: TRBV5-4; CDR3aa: CASSQSTGLGETQYF; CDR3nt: TGTGCCAGCAGCCAATCGACAGGGTTAGGGGAGACCCAGTACTTC
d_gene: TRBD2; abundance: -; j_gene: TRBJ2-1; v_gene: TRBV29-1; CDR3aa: CSVFSGSPPYNEQFF; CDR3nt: TGCAGCGTTTTTAGCGGGAGCCCCCCCTACAATGAGCAGTTCTTC
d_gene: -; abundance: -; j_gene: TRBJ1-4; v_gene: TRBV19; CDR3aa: CASSVRSEKLFF; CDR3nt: TGTGCCAGTAGTGTAAGATCCGAAAAACTGTTTTTT
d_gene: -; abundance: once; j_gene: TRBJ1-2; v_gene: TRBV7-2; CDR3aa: CASSFRPGANYGYTF; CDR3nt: TGTGCCAGCAGCTTTCGACCGGGCGCTAACTATGGCTACACCTTC
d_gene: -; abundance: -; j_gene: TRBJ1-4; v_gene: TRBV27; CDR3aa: CASSPDLRELFF; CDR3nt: TGTGCCAGCAGTCCGGACTTGCGGGAACTGTTTTTT
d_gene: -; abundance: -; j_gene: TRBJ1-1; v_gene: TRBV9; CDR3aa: CASSVAETRANTEAFF; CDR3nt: TGTGCCAGCAGCGTAGCCGAGACACGGGCGAACACTGAAGCTTTCTTT
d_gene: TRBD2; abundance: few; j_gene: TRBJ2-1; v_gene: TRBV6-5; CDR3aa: CARERERGNEQFF; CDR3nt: TGTGCCAGGGAGCGGGAACGAGGCAATGAGCAGTTCTTC
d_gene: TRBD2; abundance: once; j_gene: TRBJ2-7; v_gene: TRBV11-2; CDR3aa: CASSLIAGAHLRSYEQYF; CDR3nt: TGTGCCAGCAGCTTAATCGCGGGAGCGCACCTGCGCTCCTACGAGCAGTACTTC
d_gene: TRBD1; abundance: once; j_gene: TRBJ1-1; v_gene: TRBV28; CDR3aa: CASSLPGQGNTEAFF; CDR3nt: TGTGCCAGCAGTTTGCCGGGACAGGGGAACACTGAAGCTTTCTTT
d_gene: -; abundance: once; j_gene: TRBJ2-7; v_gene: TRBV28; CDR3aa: CASTVGDPGVEQYF; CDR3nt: TGTGCCAGCACCGTGGGAGATCCTGGTGTCGAGCAGTACTTC
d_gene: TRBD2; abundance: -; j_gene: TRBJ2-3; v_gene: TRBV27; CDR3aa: CASSLIPGLAGGSTDTQYF; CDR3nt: TGTGCCAGCAGTCTGATCCCGGGACTAGCGGGAGGAAGCACAGATACGCAGTATTTT
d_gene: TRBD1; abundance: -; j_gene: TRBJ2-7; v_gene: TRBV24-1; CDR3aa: CATRTRDRGLSYEQYF; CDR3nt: TGTGCCACCAGGACCCGGGACAGGGGACTTTCCTACGAGCAGTACTTC
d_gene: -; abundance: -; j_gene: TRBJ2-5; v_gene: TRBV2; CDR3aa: CASRLQETQYF; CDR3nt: TGTGCCAGCAGGTTACAAGAGACCCAGTACTTC
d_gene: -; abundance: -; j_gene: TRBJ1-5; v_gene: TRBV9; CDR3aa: CASSVAGENQPQHF; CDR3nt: TGTGCCAGCAGCGTCGCCGGGGAGAATCAGCCCCAGCATTTT
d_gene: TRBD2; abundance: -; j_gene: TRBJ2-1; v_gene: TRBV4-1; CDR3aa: CASSQDSGWSYNEQFF; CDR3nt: TGCGCCAGCAGCCAAGATAGCGGGTGGTCCTACAATGAGCAGTTCTTC
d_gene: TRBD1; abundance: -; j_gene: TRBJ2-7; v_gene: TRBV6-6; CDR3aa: CASSPQGATYEQYF; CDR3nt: TGTGCCAGCAGCCCACAGGGGGCCACCTACGAGCAGTACTTC
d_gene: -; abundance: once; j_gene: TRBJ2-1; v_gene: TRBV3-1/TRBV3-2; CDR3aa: CASRKGSEQFF; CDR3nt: TGTGCCAGCAGGAAGGGAAGTGAGCAGTTCTTC
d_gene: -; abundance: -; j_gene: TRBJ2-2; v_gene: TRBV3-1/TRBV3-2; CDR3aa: CASSQDSDYSYGELFF; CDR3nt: TGTGCCAGCAGCCAAGACTCGGATTACTCCTACGGGGAGCTGTTTTTT
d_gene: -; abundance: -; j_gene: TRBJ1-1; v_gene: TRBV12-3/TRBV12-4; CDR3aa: CASSDRTRPEAFF; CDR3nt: TGTGCCAGCAGCGACAGGACCCGACCTGAAGCTTTCTTT
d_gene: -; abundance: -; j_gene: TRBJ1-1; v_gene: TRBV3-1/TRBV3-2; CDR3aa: CASSQESRNTEAFF; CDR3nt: TGTGCCAGCAGCCAAGAGAGCCGGAACACTGAAGCTTTCTTT
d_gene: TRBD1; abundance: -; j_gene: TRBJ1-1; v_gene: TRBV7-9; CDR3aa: CASSLDGQGAEAFF; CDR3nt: TGTGCCAGCAGCTTAGATGGGCAGGGGGCTGAAGCTTTCTTT
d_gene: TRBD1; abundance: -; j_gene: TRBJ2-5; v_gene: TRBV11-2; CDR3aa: CASSSNTGVGETQYF; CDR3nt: TGTGCCAGCAGCTCAAACACAGGGGTCGGGGAGACCCAGTACTTC